The rows below give T cell receptor beta chains drawn from one sample of a study of blood T cell repertoires in COVID-19. Repertoires were generated with immunoSEQ multiplex PCR, while TCRdb's copy carries only in-frame clones and drops some. The sample includes roughly 180,000 clones, 75% to 80% of them seen just once. The material sequenced was peripheral blood. These receptors all come from a woman aged 50 to 60 with active or convalescent COVID-19. CDR3s include the opening cysteine and the closing phenylalanine or tryptophan. Each record gives: J gene, D gene, clone size, V gene, CDR3 protein, CDR3 DNA. D genes are given only for firm matches. The listing skips clone size in some rows; elsewhere it reads once, few, many or a size class.

TRBJ1-2 - - TRBV19 CARTTQGFNGYTF TGTGCCAGGACAACACAGGGCTTTAATGGCTACACCTTC
TRBJ2-7 - - TRBV18 CASSEALSYEQYF TGTGCCAGCTCAGAGGCACTCTCCTACGAGCAGTACTTC
TRBJ1-4 TRBD1 - TRBV27 CASSLTRTGINEKLFF TGTGCCAGCAGTTTGACCCGGACAGGGATTAATGAAAAACTGTTTTTT
TRBJ2-2 - - TRBV30 CAFSLGLNTGELFF TGTGCCTTCTCTCTGGGGCTCAACACCGGGGAGCTGTTTTTT
TRBJ1-1 TRBD1 - TRBV2 CASSPGTGGLNTEAFF TGTGCCAGCAGTCCCGGGACAGGGGGACTGAACACTGAAGCTTTCTTT
TRBJ1-1 - - TRBV4-1 CASSLGQNTEAFF TGCGCCAGCAGCCTAGGACAGAACACTGAAGCTTTCTTT
TRBJ1-5 - - TRBV3-1/TRBV3-2 CASSQFGGRGSQPQHF TGTGCCAGCAGCCAATTTGGCGGCAGAGGAAGTCAGCCCCAGCATTTT
TRBJ2-7 - - TRBV30 CAWSVNRAYEQYF TGTGCCTGGAGTGTAAACAGGGCCTACGAGCAGTACTTC
TRBJ2-2 - - TRBV29-1 CSGKTGTLSNTGELFF TGCAGCGGCAAAACAGGGACCCTTTCGAACACCGGGGAGCTGTTTTTT
TRBJ1-2 TRBD1 - TRBV4-3 CASSQDLLDRKYGYTF TGCGCCAGCAGCCAGGATCTACTGGACAGGAAATATGGCTACACCTTC
TRBJ2-3 - few TRBV21-1 CASSKIQGLAGVTLDTQYF TGTGCCAGCAGCAAAATACAGGGGCTAGCGGGGGTTACTTTGGATACGCAGTATTTT
TRBJ2-1 TRBD2 - TRBV7-3 CASSLIASGYNEQFF TGTGCCAGCAGCTTAATCGCTAGCGGCTACAATGAGCAGTTCTTC
TRBJ2-5 TRBD2 - TRBV12-5 CASGFRLAGGRETQYF TGTGCTAGTGGTTTTAGACTAGCGGGGGGGAGGGAGACCCAGTACTTC
TRBJ1-1 - - TRBV4-2 CASSPRRRPDEAFF TGTGCCAGCAGCCCAAGGAGGAGGCCTGATGAAGCTTTCTTT
TRBJ1-5 - - TRBV1 CTSRQEGRNQPQHF TGCACCAGCAGACAGGAGGGAAGGAATCAGCCCCAGCATTTT
TRBJ1-1 - - TRBV18 CASSLNGRENTEAFF TGTGCCAGCTCACTCAACGGCCGGGAGAACACTGAAGCTTTCTTT
TRBJ2-1 - - TRBV3-1/TRBV3-2 CASSQVDRASSDYNEQFF TGTGCCAGCAGCCAAGTGGACCGGGCTAGCAGTGATTACAATGAGCAGTTCTTC